This T cell receptor beta chain was retrieved from a study of blood T cell repertoires in COVID-19 (dated by TCRdb to the early 2020s). Study-wide context: The collaborator samples originated in the United States, Italy and Spain and spanned the acute and convalescent phases of COVID-19. The sample metadata nearly always contained a de-identified subject ID, COVID-19 status, age in years and sex. The samples were drawn from the first 160 participants of the ongoing ImmuneRACE study and from 1,254 subjects provided by 6 global collaborators. A freely available public database, intended as a resource for researchers studying the immune response to SARS-CoV-2, is where the repertoires were released. The material from the prospective study consisted of cDNA or gDNA derived from T cells, B-cell-depleted T cells, or PBMCs. HLA class I and class II types, where available, came from metadata supplied by the sample provider rather than from assay-based typing. Subjects who had been exposed to COVID-19, were actively infected with it, or had recovered from it provided the deeply sampled blood TCRbeta repertoires that made up the dataset.

With regard to this clone: Its antigen is still unknown. No quality values exist for individual bases; no much larger clone is one base distant.

What the authors observed across the whole study: The quantity of clinical and demographic metadata differed by source and by participant and was supplied without curation.

TCRbeta CDR3 regions were amplified from genomic DNA using the immunoSEQ Assay, a bias-controlled multiplex PCR. In the paper's pipeline: Nucleated cell counts per sample were estimated from amplification of reference gene primers within the assay. To quantify the absolute abundance of each unique TCRbeta CDR3 rearrangement, sequence reads were collapsed and filtered. For each sample, productive Simpson clonality was calculated as the square root of Simpson's diversity index across productive rearrangements. This immuneACCESS table, as held by TCRdb, lists in-frame sequences with V and J called but not all clones. Of the missing ones, under half trace to an unresolved V gene in checked studies; the others have no known cause. The V and J calls and clone size are taken from that table; D and trimming were inferred from the DNA. This sample lists about 200,000 clones; 88% were detected once. Together, the top ten hold under 2% of the sample.

Collaborating institutions collected whole blood in K2EDTA tubes following their own protocols. For TCRbeta analysis, collaborators shipped samples in one of three forms: frozen whole blood, isolated PBMCs, or DNA extracted from either of those sample types. The receptor comes from a man aged 18 to 29 with active or convalescent COVID-19. Input material: peripheral blood.

The CDR3 sequence is CASSQDYSGANVLTF. The nucleotides read TGTGCCAGCAGCCAAGACTACTCTGGGGCCAACGTCCTGACTTTC. The sequence is built from TRBV3-1 (or the pseudogene TRBV3-2) and TRBJ2-6; the D gene cannot be named for sure. V sheds 0 bases and J sheds 0 bases, leaving 3 bases between their ends. According to the germline V gene (reference sequence), CDR1 reads LGHDT and CDR2 reads YNNKEL. The CDR3, cysteine through phenylalanine, is 15 amino acids long. The only DNA kept is the CDR3, 45 bases in frame from the first base.